The present entry profiles one TCR beta chain with its context. Time point given: pretreatment peripheral blood. The table came from immunoSEQ multiplex PCR; TCRdb's copy has only in-frame clones and leaves some out. The sample holds some 90,000 clones; more than 80% are singletons and the top ten take roughly 0.88%. This sample was taken from a study of PD-L1 blockade in urothelial cancer. Study at large: Samples of blood were analyzed 3 weeks (second dose) and 6 weeks after treatment start.

Germline CDR1 is SGHVS and CDR2 is FQNEAQ. V dropped 5 bases and J dropped 1; count of bases not matched to a gene: 3. The CDR3 covers 15 residues. The chain links TRBV7-8 to TRBJ1-1; 11 positions match TRBD1. The source material was PBMCs, sampled around atezolizumab (anti-PD-L1) treatment. The origin of this receptor is an elderly woman with urothelial cancer. CDR3 loop: CASSIGTGGNTEAFF. The CDR3 nucleotides read TGTGCCAGCAGCATTGGGACAGGGGGGAACACTGAAGCTTTCTTT.